Sequencing of this TCR beta chain was carried out in a study of low-dose radiotherapy and immunotherapy resistance in tumors (dated by TCRdb to between 2021 and 2023). About the investigation overall: In Cohort 1, 0.5 Gy per fraction was delivered every 2 weeks, and a total PTV dose of 6.5 Gy was prescribed. For Cohort 2, the dose was 1 Gy per fraction given every two weeks, adding up to 13 Gy in total across 26 weeks. Eight patients were included in the translational analysis: three from the first dose cohort and the first five from the second dose cohort. Randomization of trial participants into treatment groups was not performed. Aspirin 300 mg was taken orally once daily by patients for four cycles, starting on cycle 1 day 1. Every two weeks, patients got intravenous cyclophosphamide at 200 mg/m2, given one day ahead of each radiation and immunotherapy administration. Nivolumab was administered intravenously as a 240 mg flat dose every two weeks, and ipilimumab was administered intravenously at 1 mg/kg every six weeks.

What this sample's time point label stands for: after trial treatment. Read against the paper, the sample's treatment or condition label means: LDRT plus nivolumab, ipilimumab, low-dose cyclophosphamide and aspirin (RACIN trial). Donors were enrolled in RACIN, a single-arm phase I dose-escalation trial in which nivolumab, ipilimumab, aspirin, low-dose cyclophosphamide and low-dose radiotherapy were combined. To be eligible, a patient needed to have an advanced solid tumor that was TIL-negative. This clonotype was seen more than once but under ten times. Its binding antigen is unknown. No qualities accompany the bases; no much larger clone lies one base away. The germline V gene (reference sequence) gives CDR1 as LNHNV and CDR2 as YYDKDF. V lost 0 bases and J lost 7 bases; the stretch between them is 9 bases long. From the cysteine through the phenylalanine, the CDR3 covers 13 amino acids. Only CDR3 DNA remains: 39 bases, in frame from the first base.

Sequencing took place on an Illumina HiSeq 2500. Superscript III and a set of TRAV- and TRBV-specific primers were used to synthesize first-strand cDNA, so that both TCRalpha and TCRbeta chains were covered. A roughly 19-cycle PCR with Phusion amplified the TCRs, pairing a constant-region primer with the adapter that was attached to the V primers. The isolated mRNA was amplified using the MessageAmp II aRNA Amplification Kit, with in vitro transcription performed for about 15 hours at 37 degrees C. mRNA for TCR sequencing was isolated with the Dynabeads mRNA DIRECT Purification Kit. Indexed Illumina adapters were added in a second approximately 25-cycle Phusion PCR, and the resulting products were purified with AMPure XP beads. In the paper's pipeline: Custom Perl scripts were used to pool TCR sequences that encoded the same protein, to remove out-of-frame sequences, and to calculate the abundance of each clonotype. Any TCR sequence backed by just one read was left out of the analysis. Among the metrics used to describe the repertoires were Shannon entropy, Gini index, clonality, richness, and the frequency of TCRs shared between repertoires. Using fastp at Q25 and MiXCR, TCRdb reprocessed the public reads and kept productive beta chains. Every entry covers one CDR3 protein and lists the most common genes and DNA from its rows. The V and J calls, along with clone size, are taken from TCRdb and not from the paper's own processing. This sample gives 30,000 or so distinct CDR3 sequences in total; about half of them show up just once. The top ten hold approximately 6% of the sample.

The V and J genes are TRBV15 and TRBJ1-1; TRBD1 might be the D gene, on 6 matching bases. The sequencing used PBMCs, collected after low-dose radiotherapy plus immunotherapy. The clonotype originates from a male donor with gallbladder cancer. This receptor carries the CDR3 CATSRDHRVEAFF. The bases are TGTGCCACCAGCAGAGACCACAGGGTTGAAGCTTTCTTT. The CDR3, completed at both ends by the reference TRBV15 and TRBJ1-1 genes, gives the full variable domain DAMVIQNPRYQVTQFGKPVTLSCSQTLNHNVMYWYQQKSSQAPKLLFHYYDKDFNNEADTPDNFQSRRPNTSFCFLDIRSPGLGDTAMYLCATSRDHRVEAFFGQGTRLTVV.